This T cell receptor beta chain was recorded in a study of T cells expressing NK-cell markers. Study as a whole: Sequencing of TCR beta repertoires drew on sorted CD3+CD56+NKG2C+, CD3+CD56+NKG2C- and CD3+CD56-NKG2C+ T cells. General observations from the study: Of the CD8+ T cells in six or seven donors, about 1.0-7.0% belonged to dominant NKG2C+ clonotypes.

The authors made TCR beta cDNA libraries by 5'RACE template switching. This switching added a universal primer site and UMIs. TCRdb derives one entry per CDR3 protein from the 5' RACE reads, leaving out DNA. The sample yields about 30,000 distinct CDR3 sequences, of which the top ten take up 60%. The CDR3 runs to 16 residues. CDR1 is SNHLY and CDR2 is FYNNEI in the germline V gene. Comments on this clonotype: Its antigen is unidentified.

The sample comprised blood T cells: a sorted CD56 or NKG2C T cell subset, CD4+ or CD8+ T cells, or bulk PBMC T cells (not recorded which). The gene calls are TRBV2 and TRBJ1-6; the TRBD1 assignment by TCRdb is unverifiable without DNA. The TCR comes from a woman between 18 and 70 years old in good health. CDR3 protein: CASSEVTANENSPLHF. The whole variable domain, remainder taken from reference TRBV2 and TRBJ1-6, is EPEVTQTPSHQVTQMGQEVILRCVPISNHLYFYWYRQILGQKVEFLVSFYNNEISEKSEIFDDQFSVERPDGSNFTLKIRSTKLEDSAMYFCASSEVTANENSPLHFGNGTRLTVT.